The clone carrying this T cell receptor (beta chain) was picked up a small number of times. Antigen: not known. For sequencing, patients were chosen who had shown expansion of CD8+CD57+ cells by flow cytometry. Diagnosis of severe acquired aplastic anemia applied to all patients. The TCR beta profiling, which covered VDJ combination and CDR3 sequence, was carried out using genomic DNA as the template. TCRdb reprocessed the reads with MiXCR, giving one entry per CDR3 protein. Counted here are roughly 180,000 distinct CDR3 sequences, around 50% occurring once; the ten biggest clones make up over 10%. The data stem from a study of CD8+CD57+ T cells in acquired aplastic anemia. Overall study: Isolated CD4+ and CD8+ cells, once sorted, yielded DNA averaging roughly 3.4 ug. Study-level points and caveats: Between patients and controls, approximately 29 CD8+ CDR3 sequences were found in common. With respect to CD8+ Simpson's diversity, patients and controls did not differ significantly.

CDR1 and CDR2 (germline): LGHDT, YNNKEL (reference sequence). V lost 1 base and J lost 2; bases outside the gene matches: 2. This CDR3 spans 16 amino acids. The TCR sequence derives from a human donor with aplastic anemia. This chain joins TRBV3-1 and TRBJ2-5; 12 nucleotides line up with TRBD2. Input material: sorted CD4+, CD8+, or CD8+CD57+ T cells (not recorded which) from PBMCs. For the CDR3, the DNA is TGTGCCAGCAGCCAAGGGCTAGCGGGGGGGCAAGAGACCCAGTACTTC. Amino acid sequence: CASSQGLAGGQETQYF.